This T cell receptor (beta chain) was documented in a study of tumor-infiltrating lymphocytes in primary liver carcinoma. Study-wide findings and caveats: Only about 7-24% of top clones were detected in each of the five tumor regions. Blood trailed tumors significantly in top-250-clone fraction (p = 0.039). Reduced overlap was seen in tumor-adjacent and tumor-blood pairs versus tumor region pairs.

Germline lookup yields CDR1 SQVTM and CDR2 ANQGSEA. The CDR3 runs to 12 residues. Taking roughly 18-32 mg of unsorted bulk tissue, the authors co-extracted RNA and DNA. Patients had primary liver carcinoma treated by surgical resection. This clonotype was observed a few times. Its target is unknown. With a much larger clone just one base away, this may be a read error. Constant-region priming of roughly 0.45 ug total RNA yielded TCR beta cDNA. ARM-PCR was slightly modified, and three nested multiplex PCR rounds with it gave rise to the TCR beta libraries. A C-beta reverse primer was combined with TRBV1-TRBV30 forward primers in the first two PCR rounds, and each round had approximately 10 cycles. MiXCR was run by TCRdb on the multiplex PCR reads, yielding one entry per CDR3 protein. The table records approximately 110,000 distinct CDR3 sequences, 55% to 75% of them present only once.

The chain joins TRBV29-1 to TRBJ1-5; a weak D match, TRBD1 (5 bases). Specimen: liver tumor tissue from sampling region 3. Described subset: tumor region T3, left-lateral pole. The clonotype was recovered from a woman aged 55-69 years with primary liver carcinoma and hepatitis B virus infection. The CDR3 loop is CSAGGGNQPHHF. The DNA of the CDR3 is TGCAGCGCGGGGGGGGGGAATCAGCCCCATCATTTT. Complete variable domain (other parts from reference TRBV29-1 and TRBJ1-5): SAVISQKPSRDICQRGTSLTIQCQVDSQVTMMFWYRQQPGQSLTLIATANQGSEATYESGFVIDKFPISRPNLTFSTLTVSNMSPEDSSIYLCSAGGGNQPHHFGDGTRLSIL.